This T cell receptor beta chain was observed in a study of T-cell memory formation after mild COVID-19. On the study more broadly: Clusters of TCRs were largely donor specific. Study-wide results and limits: Contracting CD4+ clones sat mainly in CM and EM; CD8+ in EMRA. Detection of some responders pre-infection suggested pre-existing cross-reactive memory T cells participated. SARS-CoV-2 specificity of second-wave clones peaking day 37 was unconfirmed.

The J segment lost 4 bases and the V segment lost 0 bases, leaving 7 bases of the junction unmatched. The germline V gene has CDR1 PRHDT and CDR2 FYEKMQ (reference sequence). The CDR3 is 17 amino acids. TCRdb re-called the 5' RACE reads through MiXCR, storing one row per CDR3 protein. Among 410,000 or so distinct CDR3 sequences listed, about 22% were seen once. As for this clonotype: What it binds is not known.

Sequenced input: PBMCs or a T cell subset sorted from them (not recorded which). The receptor was derived from an adult woman who had mild COVID-19 (a few samples of this study predate the infection). Cell type and time point are not known. V and J are TRBV13 and TRBJ2-1; the match to TRBD2 covers 9 bases. The chain's CDR3 is CASSLGRRGGQYNEQFF. The CDR3 DNA reads TGTGCCAGCAGCTTAGGCCGGCGGGGGGGCCAGTACAATGAGCAGTTCTTC. The whole variable domain, filled in from reference TRBV13 and TRBJ2-1, reads AAGVIQSPRHLIKEKRETATLKCYPIPRHDTVYWYQQGPGQDPQFLISFYEKMQSDKGSIPDRFSAQQFSDYHSELNMSSLELGDSALYFCASSLGRRGGQYNEQFFGPGTRLTVL.